This T cell receptor beta chain stems from a study of blood T cells in healthy people across ages. The V end was cut by 5 bases, the J end by 0 bases, with 14 bases between. The CDR3 covers 16 residues. Germline V lookup: CDR1 SEHNR, CDR2 FQNEAQ (reference sequence). Details on this clonotype: Its target is not known.

Study-wide points: Naive and antigen-experienced cells were not separated, limiting conclusive comparison.

A second PCR of roughly 7 to 11 cycles used a sample-barcoded 5' primer and a J-beta primer mix. Every cDNA molecule carried a tag from a template-switch adaptor bearing 12 random nucleotides. In TCRdb, the 5' RACE reads were re-called with MiXCR into one record per CDR3 protein. The sample yields approximately 490,000 distinct CDR3 sequences, about 24% seen once. These records were also assigned to another study, of T cells of mothers and their children. That source reports: Researchers report slightly higher, though non-significant, overlap in related mother-child pairs than in unrelated pairs.

V and J are TRBV7-9 and TRBJ1-3, with D unresolved. The specimen sequenced was blood. The sequence derives from a boy younger than 18 in good health. CDR3 region: CASSPTKKNSGNTIYF. The DNA of the CDR3 is TGTGCCAGCAGCCCCACGAAGAAAAACTCTGGAAACACCATATATTTT.